The 16 T cell receptor beta chains in this list originate from one sample, sequenced in a study of blood T cell repertoires in COVID-19. Assay used: immunoSEQ multiplex PCR; TCRdb lists only in-frame clones, some missing. The sample includes 44,000 or so clones, about 88% seen only once; the top ten take about 4.3%. Source material: peripheral blood. The receptors shown here come from a man aged 45-60 years with active COVID-19.

V and J are TRBV9 and TRBJ2-3, with D hard to call. CDR1 is SGDLS, CDR2 YYNGEE, per germline. Trimming pared 0 bases from V and 2 bases from J, leaving 16 bases between. The CDR3 has 17 amino acids. CDR3 sequence: CASSVALSEYDTDTQYF. CDR3 DNA sequence: TGTGCCAGCAGCGTAGCTCTCTCCGAGTATGACACAGATACGCAGTATTTT.

V and J are TRBV6-5 and TRBJ2-1, with D perhaps matching TRBD2 (5 bases). V was trimmed by 2 bases and J by 4 bases, leaving 9 bases between them. The CDR3 runs to 14 residues. The germline CDR1 and CDR2 sequences are MNHEY and SVGAGI. CDR3 region: CASSYLARYNEQFF. CDR3 nucleotide sequence: TGTGCCAGCAGTTACCTAGCTAGATACAATGAGCAGTTCTTC.

The CDR3 loop reads CASSPRTGEEQPQHF. The CDR3 DNA reads TGCGCCAGCAGCCCTAGGACAGGGGAAGAGCAGCCCCAGCATTTT. The chain couples TRBV4-1 to TRBJ1-5; 9 nucleotides line up with TRBD1. This CDR3 is 15 amino acids long. V was pared by 4 bases and J by 7 bases, with 8 bases of the junction left unmatched. CDR1 and CDR2 (germline): MGHRA, YSYEKL.

V and J are TRBV6-2 or TRBV6-3 and TRBJ2-1; 7 nucleotides align to TRBD1. Germline V gene data show CDR1 as MNHEY and CDR2 as SVGEGT. V lost 6 bases and J lost 6; bases outside the gene matches: 5. The CDR3 is made up of 13 amino acids. In DNA, the CDR3 is TGTGCCAGCAGCTCCGGGACAGTCAATGAGCAGTTCTTC. It codes for CASSSGTVNEQFF.

The chain combines TRBV7-8 with TRBJ1-2, with D unclear. The CDR3 runs 12 residues. Germline-derived CDR1 and CDR2 are SGHVS and FQNEAQ. The ends were cut back, 3 bases at V and 5 bases at J, with 7 bases in the middle. The CDR3 reads CASSLGRYGYTF. CDR3 bases: TGTGCCAGCAGCTTGGGGAGATATGGCTACACCTTC.

In this sample, this clone turned up a few times. The V call is TRBV29-1, the J call TRBJ1-5, with no clear D. V shed 4 bases and J shed 6 bases, with 10 bases lying between them. The germline V gene has CDR1 SQVTM and CDR2 ANQGSEA. This CDR3 region has 12 residues. CDR3: CSVVTGSQPQHF. Written as DNA, the CDR3 is TGCAGCGTTGTGACGGGGTCTCAGCCCCAGCATTTT.

This sequence joins TRBV12-3 or TRBV12-4 and TRBJ1-1; tentative D call: TRBD1 (5 bases). V was clipped by 3 bases and J by 1 base, with 6 bases between them. This CDR3 is 13 amino acids long. Here the CDR3 reads CASSFRENTEAFF. The DNA of the CDR3 is TGTGCCAGCAGTTTCAGGGAGAACACTGAAGCTTTCTTT.

The genes are TRBV15 and TRBJ1-4; tentative D call: TRBD1 (5 bases). The V end was cut by 4 bases, the J end by 6 bases, with 15 bases between. Germline V gene lookup returns CDR1 LNHNV and CDR2 YYDKDF (reference sequence). The CDR3 totals 15 residues. CDR3 amino acids: CATSIDWGRDEKLFF. In DNA form, the CDR3 reads TGTGCCACCAGCATTGACTGGGGGAGGGATGAAAAACTGTTTTTT.

V gene TRBV5-3 combines with J gene TRBJ2-7; D is possibly TRBD1 (6 bases). TRBV5-3 is designated an ORF whose function remains uncertain. This CDR3 is built from 15 residues. Trimming cost V 3 bases and J 2 bases, with 15 bases left between them. CDR3 sequence reads: CARSSGQRRTYEQYF. The CDR3 DNA reads TGTGCCAGAAGCTCCGGACAGCGGAGGACCTACGAGCAGTACTTC.

V usage is TRBV11-3 and J usage is TRBJ1-1; D is perhaps TRBD1 (6 bases). V lost 4 bases and J lost 7, with 10 bases in between. CDR1 is SGHNT and CDR2 is YENEEA in the germline V gene. The CDR3 is made up of 12 amino acids. The CDR3 region is CASSWGGDEAFF. In nucleotides, the CDR3 is TGTGCCAGCAGCTGGGGGGGCGATGAAGCTTTCTTT.

The gene calls are TRBV7-9 and TRBJ1-1; tentative D call: TRBD1 (5 bases). CDR3 size: 15 residues. Germline V gives CDR1 SEHNR, CDR2 FQNEAQ (reference sequence). The V and J ends lost 4 bases and 2 bases respectively, with 14 bases between them. The CDR3 region has the DNA TGTGCCAGCAGCTCAGGCGGGGGTATTAACACTGAAGCTTTCTTT. Amino acids: CASSSGGGINTEAFF. Full variable domain (rest looked up from reference TRBV7-9 and TRBJ1-1): DTGVSQNPRHKITKRGQNVTFRCDPISEHNRLYWYRQTLGQGPEFLTYFQNEAQLEKSRLLSDRFSAERPKGSFSTLEIQRTEQGDSAMYLCASSSGGGINTEAFFGQGTRLTVV.

This clone was found once. V is TRBV6-5 and J is TRBJ2-7, with 11 bases matching TRBD1. This CDR3 comprises 15 residues. Germline loops: CDR1 MNHEY, CDR2 SVGAGI. V lost 6 bases to trimming and J lost 4 bases; unmatched junction nucleotides: 8. This CDR3 is CASSSRDRGSYEQYF. CDR3 sequence (DNA): TGTGCCAGCAGCTCTCGGGACAGGGGGTCTTACGAGCAGTACTTC.

V and J are TRBV5-8 and TRBJ2-5; TRBD1 aligns across 8 bases. V trimming: 3 bases; J trimming: 5 bases; junction bases outside the gene matches: 3. There are 13 residues in the CDR3. The germline V gene encodes CDR1 SGHTS and CDR2 YDEGEE. CDR3 sequence reads: CASSWTGWETQYF. The CDR3 region has the DNA TGTGCCAGCAGCTGGACAGGGTGGGAGACCCAGTACTTC.

This rearrangement joins TRBV4-1 to TRBJ2-5; 11 bases align to TRBD2. Germline V gene data show CDR1 as MGHRA and CDR2 as YSYEKL. With V trimmed by 3 bases and J by 2 bases, 8 bases remained unmatched. This CDR3 comprises 17 residues. The DNA of the CDR3 is TGCGCCAGCAGCCACGCCACTAGCGGGGGTGATCAAGAGACCCAGTACTTC. Amino acid sequence: CASSHATSGGDQETQYF.

This rearrangement joins TRBV28 to TRBJ2-7, with TRBD2 identical over 9 bases. V lost 2 bases, J lost 5 bases, and 4 bases stayed unmatched. This CDR3 is built from 14 residues. Germline V gene sequence: CDR1 MDHEN, CDR2 SYDVKM. The CDR3 sequence: CASSLLTSGDEQYF. The CDR3 DNA sequence: TGTGCCAGCAGTTTACTGACTAGCGGAGACGAGCAGTACTTC. Supplemented by reference TRBV28 and TRBJ2-7, the full variable domain reads DVKVTQSSRYLVKRTGEKVFLECVQDMDHENMFWYRQDPGLGLRLIYFSYDVKMKEKGDIPEGYSVSREKKERFSLILESASTNQTSMYLCASSLLTSGDEQYFGPGTRLTVT.

The J gene is TRBJ1-2, the V gene TRBV6-5; 10 nucleotides match TRBD1. With 0 bases clipped from V and 7 bases from J, the junction kept 2 bases outside the gene matches. Looked up from germline, CDR1 is MNHEY and CDR2 is SVGAGI. This CDR3 has 14 amino acids. The chain's CDR3 is CASSYSGQGFGYTF. The DNA for the CDR3 is TGTGCCAGCAGTTACTCGGGACAGGGGTTTGGCTACACCTTC.